A selection of T cell receptor beta chains follows, all from one sample in a study of cytomegalovirus exposure and HLA in healthy donors. The repertoire was sequenced with immunoSEQ multiplex PCR; TCRdb's copy has only in-frame clones and lacks some. This sample has around 130,000 clones, with just under 80% found just once. The sequenced sample consisted of PBMCs. These receptors were obtained from a man aged 30-40 years in good health and CMV-seronegative. Both conserved end residues are trimmed from each CDR3.

j_call v_call cdr3_aa
TRBJ2-7 TRBV19 ASSIWGHSYEQY
TRBJ2-7 TRBV7-2 ASSLDRGWVEQY
TRBJ1-2 TRBV2 ATRDGGNYGYT
TRBJ2-6 TRBV27 ASSLLLSGANVLT
TRBJ2-3 TRBV7-3 ASSTGTDTQY
TRBJ2-7 TRBV5-1 ASSQGSGGEQY
TRBJ1-1 TRBV7-9 ASSPRESSF
TRBJ1-2 TRBV7-8 ASSQAGETYGYT
TRBJ2-7 TRBV19 ASRIAGGPYEQY
TRBJ2-3 TRBV5-1 ASSVKAEADTQY
TRBJ1-4 TRBV19 ASRHRATNEKLF
TRBJ1-1 TRBV29-1 SVARGTPNTEAF
TRBJ2-1 TRBV4-1 ASSQAPGGNYNEQF
TRBJ2-6 TRBV5-1 ASSLAGESGANVLT
TRBJ2-3 TRBV10-1 ASSESGPLGTGITDTQY
TRBJ1-5 TRBV19 ASARIASYSNQPQH
TRBJ2-1 TRBV5-1 ASSPRTSGYYNEQF